Detailed here is one T cell receptor beta chain. This record comes from a study of blood T cell repertoires in COVID-19. CDR1 is SGHAT and CDR2 is FQNNGV in the germline V gene. The CDR3 extends over 10 amino acids. V was cut by 3 bases and J by 9 bases, with 3 bases left in between. Measured with immunoSEQ multiplex PCR; TCRdb has only the in-frame clones, and not every one. The repertoire holds 130,000 to 150,000 clones, with roughly 86% as singletons. The J gene is TRBJ2-1, the V gene TRBV11-2, with unresolved D. The sequence was obtained from a human donor in a cohort sampled during active COVID-19. Material for sequencing was peripheral blood. The CDR3 sequence: CASSFSEQFF. The CDR3 DNA is TGTGCCAGCAGCTTCAGTGAGCAGTTCTTC.